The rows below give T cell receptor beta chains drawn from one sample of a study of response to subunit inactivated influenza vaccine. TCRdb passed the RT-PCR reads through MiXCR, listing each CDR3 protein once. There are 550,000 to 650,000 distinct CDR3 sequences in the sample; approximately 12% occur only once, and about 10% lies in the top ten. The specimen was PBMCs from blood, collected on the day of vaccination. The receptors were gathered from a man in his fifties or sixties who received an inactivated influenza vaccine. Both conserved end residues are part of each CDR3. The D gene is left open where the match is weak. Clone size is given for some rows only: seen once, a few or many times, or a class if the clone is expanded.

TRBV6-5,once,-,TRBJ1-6,TGTGCCAGCAGTTCCTTTAGGACAGCTGATTCACCCCTCCACTTT,CASSSFRTADSPLHF
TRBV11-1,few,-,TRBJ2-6,TGTGCCAGCAGCTTTGGAAGTCGGATGCGCTCTGGGGCCAACGTCCTGACTTTC,CASSFGSRMRSGANVLTF
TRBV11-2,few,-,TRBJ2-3,TGTGCCAGCAGACAGGAATTTTTTACAGATACGCAGTATTTT,CASRQEFFTDTQYF
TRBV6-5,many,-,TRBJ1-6,TGTGCCAGCAGTTACGGGTCGGGACTGCGGTCACCCCTCCACTTT,CASSYGSGLRSPLHF
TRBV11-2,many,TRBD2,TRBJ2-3,TGTGCCAGCAGCTCCGGGAGCGGGGGACGCACAGATACGCAGTATTTT,CASSSGSGGRTDTQYF
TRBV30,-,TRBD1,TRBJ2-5,TGTGCCCACGCCCAGGGGGCAGAGACCCAGTACTTC,CAHAQGAETQYF
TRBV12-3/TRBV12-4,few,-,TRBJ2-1,TGTGCCAGCAGTTTGTCCGGGACAAGCAATGAGCAGTTCTTC,CASSLSGTSNEQFF
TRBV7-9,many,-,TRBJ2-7,TGTGCCAGCAGCTTGGTACAAGCCTACGAGCAGTACTTC,CASSLVQAYEQYF
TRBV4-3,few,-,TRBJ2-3,TGCGCCAGCAGCCAAGAACCAGCGGTAGCGTTTAGGCAGTATTTT,CASSQEPAVAFRQYF
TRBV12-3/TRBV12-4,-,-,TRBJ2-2,TGTGCCACGAGGGAGATGGGGACCGGGGAGCTGTTTTTT,CATREMGTGELFF
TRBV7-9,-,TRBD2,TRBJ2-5,TGTGCCAGCAGGCGCGGACTAGCGGGTGGGCAAGAGACCCAGTACTTC,CASRRGLAGGQETQYF
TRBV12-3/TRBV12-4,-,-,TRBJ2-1,TGTGCCAGCAGTCCCCGGGGACCCATCGCGGTCTTC,CASSPRGPIAVF
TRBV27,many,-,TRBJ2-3,TGTGCCAGCAGTTTAATGGCGACTAGCACAGATACGCAGTATTTT,CASSLMATSTDTQYF
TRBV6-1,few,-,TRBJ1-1,TGTGCCAGCAGCGAACAAGGGGGACAGAACACTGAAGCTTTCTTT,CASSEQGGQNTEAFF
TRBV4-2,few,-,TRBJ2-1,TGTGCCAGCAGCCATGACTTTGGGAACAATGAGCAGTTCTTC,CASSHDFGNNEQFF
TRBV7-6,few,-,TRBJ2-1,TGTGCCAGCAGCTTAGGGGGGGTCCCCTTATACAATGAGCAGTTCTTC,CASSLGGVPLYNEQFF
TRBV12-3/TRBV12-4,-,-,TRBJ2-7,TGTGCCAGCAGTTTACATCACGGGGGAATCTACGAGCAGTACTTC,CASSLHHGGIYEQYF
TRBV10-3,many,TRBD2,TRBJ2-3,TGTGCCATCAGCCGCGGACTAGCGGGGTTTCCAAGCACAGATACGCAGTATTTT,CAISRGLAGFPSTDTQYF
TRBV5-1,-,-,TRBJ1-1,TGCGCCAGCAGCCGGGGCCCGGCACTTGAAGCTTTCTTT,CASSRGPALEAFF
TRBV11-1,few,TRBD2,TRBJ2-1,TGTGCCAGCAGCCCTTTGATCACCCTAGCGGGAAAGTACAATGAGCAGTTCTTC,CASSPLITLAGKYNEQFF
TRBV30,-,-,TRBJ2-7,TGTGCCTGGAGAGGAAGCGTAGGACTTCTATACTCCTACGAGCAGTACTTC,CAWRGSVGLLYSYEQYF
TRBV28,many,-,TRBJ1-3,TGTGCCAGCAGTTTTTCCCGTACAGTCCAAAACACCATATATTTT,CASSFSRTVQNTIYF
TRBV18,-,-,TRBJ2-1,TGTGCCAGCTCACCAGTCGGCAGGGGGGTTAATGAGCAGTTCTTC,CASSPVGRGVNEQFF
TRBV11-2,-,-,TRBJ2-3,TGTGCCAGCAGCTCCAGGGGGGGAGTCCCAACCACAGATACGCAGTATTTT,CASSSRGGVPTTDTQYF
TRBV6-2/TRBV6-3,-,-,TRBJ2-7,TGTGCCAGCATGAGGACGGAGAGCTCCTACGAGCAGTACTTC,CASMRTESSYEQYF
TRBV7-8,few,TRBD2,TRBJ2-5,TGTGCCAGCAGCCCCGAGGGACTAGCGACAGAGACCCAGTACTTC,CASSPEGLATETQYF
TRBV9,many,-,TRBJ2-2,TGTGCCAGCAGCGTTGCGGGGAACACCGGGGAGCTGTTTTTT,CASSVAGNTGELFF
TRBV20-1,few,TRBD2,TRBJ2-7,TGCAGTGCTAGAGACCCAAGGGTAGCGGGAGTTGCCCACGAGCAGTACTTC,CSARDPRVAGVAHEQYF
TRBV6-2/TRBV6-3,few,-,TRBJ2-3,TGTGCCAGCAGTTTGGGCCGACTCACAGATACGCAGTATTTT,CASSLGRLTDTQYF
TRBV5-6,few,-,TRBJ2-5,TGTGCCAGCAGCAGGCGGGTGGCATTCAGGGAGACCCAGTACTTC,CASSRRVAFRETQYF